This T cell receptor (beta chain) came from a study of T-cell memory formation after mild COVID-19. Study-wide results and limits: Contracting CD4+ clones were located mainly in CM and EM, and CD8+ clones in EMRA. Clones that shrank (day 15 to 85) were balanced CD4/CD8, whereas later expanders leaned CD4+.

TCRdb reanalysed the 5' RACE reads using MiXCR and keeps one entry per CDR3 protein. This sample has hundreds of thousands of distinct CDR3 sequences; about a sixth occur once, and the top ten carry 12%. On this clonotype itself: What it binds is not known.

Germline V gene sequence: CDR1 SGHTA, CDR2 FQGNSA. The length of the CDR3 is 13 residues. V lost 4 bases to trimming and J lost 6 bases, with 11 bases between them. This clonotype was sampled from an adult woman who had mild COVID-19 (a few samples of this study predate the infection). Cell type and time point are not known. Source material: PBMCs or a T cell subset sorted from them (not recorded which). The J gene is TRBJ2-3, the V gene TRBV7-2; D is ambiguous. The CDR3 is CASSSPGRDTQYF. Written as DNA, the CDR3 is TGTGCCAGCAGCTCCCCCGGACGGGATACGCAGTATTTT.